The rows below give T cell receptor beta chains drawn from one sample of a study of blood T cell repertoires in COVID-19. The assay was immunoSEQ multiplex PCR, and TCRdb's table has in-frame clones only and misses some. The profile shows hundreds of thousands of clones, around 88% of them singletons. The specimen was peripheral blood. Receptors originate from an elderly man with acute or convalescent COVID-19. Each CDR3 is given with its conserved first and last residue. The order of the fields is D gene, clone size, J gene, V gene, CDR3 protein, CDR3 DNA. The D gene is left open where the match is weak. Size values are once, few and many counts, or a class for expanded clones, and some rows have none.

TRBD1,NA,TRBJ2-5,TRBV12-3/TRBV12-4,CASGRTGQETQYF,TGTGCCAGCGGCCGGACAGGGCAAGAGACCCAGTACTTC
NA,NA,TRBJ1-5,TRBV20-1,CSASRPGSNQPQHF,TGCAGTGCTAGTCGGCCGGGGTCAAATCAGCCCCAGCATTTT
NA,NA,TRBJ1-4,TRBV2,CASKLATGYNEKLFF,TGTGCCAGCAAATTGGCGACGGGATACAATGAAAAACTGTTTTTT
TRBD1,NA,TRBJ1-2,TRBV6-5,CASSPNRGPGYTF,TGTGCCAGCAGTCCCAACAGGGGGCCTGGCTACACCTTC
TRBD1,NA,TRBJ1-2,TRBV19,CASSRDRDTILGYTF,TGTGCCAGTAGTAGGGACAGAGATACCATTCTGGGCTACACCTTC
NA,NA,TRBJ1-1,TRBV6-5,CASSLSYGVTEAFF,TGTGCCAGCAGTCTATCGTACGGGGTAACTGAAGCTTTCTTT
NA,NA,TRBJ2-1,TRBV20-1,CSASIGASPQNEQFF,TGCAGTGCTAGTATAGGTGCTAGCCCCCAGAATGAGCAGTTCTTC
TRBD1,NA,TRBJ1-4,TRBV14,CASSQNRGEVEKLFF,TGTGCCAGCAGCCAAAACAGGGGTGAGGTGGAAAAACTGTTTTTT
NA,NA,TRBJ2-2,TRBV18,CASSPRGRELFF,TGTGCCAGCTCACCCAGGGGTCGAGAGCTGTTTTTT
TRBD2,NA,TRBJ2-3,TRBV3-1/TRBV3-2,CASSLRLAGSTDTQYF,TGTGCCAGCAGCCTTCGACTAGCGGGGAGCACAGATACGCAGTATTTT
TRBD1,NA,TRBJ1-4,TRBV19,CASSPEGATNEKLFF,TGTGCCAGTAGCCCTGAGGGGGCTACTAATGAAAAACTGTTTTTT
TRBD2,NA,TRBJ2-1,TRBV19,CASSKTSGRRGGEQFF,TGTGCCAGTAGTAAGACTAGCGGGAGGAGGGGGGGTGAGCAGTTCTTC
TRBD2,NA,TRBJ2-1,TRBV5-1,CASSTRLAGGQEQFF,TGCGCCAGCAGCACCAGACTAGCGGGGGGGCAGGAGCAGTTCTTC
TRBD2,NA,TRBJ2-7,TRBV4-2,CASSQGLAGVVSSYEQYF,TGTGCCAGCAGCCAAGGACTAGCGGGAGTTGTAAGCTCCTACGAGCAGTACTTC
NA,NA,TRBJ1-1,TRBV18,CASSPKGRNSNTEAFF,TGTGCCAGCTCACCAAAAGGGAGAAACTCAAACACTGAAGCTTTCTTT
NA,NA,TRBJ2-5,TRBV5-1,CASSLSSAAPQETQYF,TGCGCCAGCAGCCTCTCTAGCGCCGCTCCCCAGGAGACCCAGTACTTC
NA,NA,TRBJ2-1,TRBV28,CASSLPRRRGAYNEQFF,TGTGCCAGCAGTTTACCCCGGAGGAGGGGCGCCTACAATGAGCAGTTCTTC
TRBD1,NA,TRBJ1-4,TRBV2,CASRGQATTNEKLFF,TGTGCCAGCAGAGGACAGGCGACAACTAATGAAAAACTGTTTTTT
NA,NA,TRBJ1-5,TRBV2,CASSLQGSNQPQHF,TGTGCCAGCAGTTTACAGGGTAGCAATCAGCCCCAGCATTTT
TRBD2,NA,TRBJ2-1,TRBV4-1,CASRERESVSYNEQFF,TGCGCCAGCAGAGAGCGGGAGTCAGTGTCCTACAATGAGCAGTTCTTC
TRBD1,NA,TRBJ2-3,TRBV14,CASSQTRDRSTDTQYF,TGTGCCAGCAGCCAGACCCGGGACAGGAGCACAGATACGCAGTATTTT
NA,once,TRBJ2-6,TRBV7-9,CASSFYRGTGANVLTF,TGTGCCAGCAGCTTCTATCGGGGGACCGGGGCCAACGTCCTGACTTTC
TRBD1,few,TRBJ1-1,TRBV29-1,CSVLQGITEAFF,TGCAGCGTCTTACAGGGGATCACTGAAGCTTTCTTT
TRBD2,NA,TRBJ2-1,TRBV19,CASSTLAGGNEQFF,TGTGCCAGTAGCACCCTAGCGGGAGGTAATGAGCAGTTCTTC
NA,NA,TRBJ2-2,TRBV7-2,CASSRTTGELFF,TGTGCCAGCAGCCGCACAACCGGGGAGCTGTTTTTT
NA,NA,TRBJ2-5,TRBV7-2,CASSSSRRRQETQYF,TGTGCCAGCAGCTCATCCAGGAGGCGCCAAGAGACCCAGTACTTC
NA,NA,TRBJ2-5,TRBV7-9,CASSLGGPQETQYF,TGTGCCAGCAGCTTAGGAGGGCCCCAAGAGACCCAGTACTTC
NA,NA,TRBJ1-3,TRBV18,CASSRGGGNTIYF,TGTGCCAGCTCACGAGGGGGTGGAAACACCATATATTTT
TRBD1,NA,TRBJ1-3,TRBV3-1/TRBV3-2,CASSDRGSGNTIYF,TGTGCCAGCAGCGACAGGGGCTCTGGAAACACCATATATTTT
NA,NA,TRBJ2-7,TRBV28,CASSPPDRVEQYF,TGTGCCAGCAGTCCACCCGATCGGGTTGAGCAGTACTTC
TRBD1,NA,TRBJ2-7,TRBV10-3,CAISESGTGATYEQYF,TGTGCCATCAGTGAGTCGGGGACAGGGGCAACCTACGAGCAGTACTTC
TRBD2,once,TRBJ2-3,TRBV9,CASSVERERTDTQYF,TGTGCCAGCAGCGTAGAGCGGGAGAGAACAGATACGCAGTATTTT
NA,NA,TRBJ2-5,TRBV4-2,CASSQAQEATASQETQYF,TGTGCCAGCAGCCAAGCCCAAGAGGCCACGGCCTCCCAAGAGACCCAGTACTTC
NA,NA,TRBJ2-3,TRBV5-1,CASSLVAGSTDTQYF,TGCGCCAGCAGCTTGGTGGCAGGCAGCACAGATACGCAGTATTTT
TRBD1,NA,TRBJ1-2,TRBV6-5,CASSSPDRGGGYTF,TGTGCCAGCAGTTCGCCCGACAGGGGCGGCGGCTACACCTTC
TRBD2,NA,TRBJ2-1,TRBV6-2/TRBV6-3,CASSWLAGSSYNEQFF,TGTGCCAGCAGTTGGCTAGCGGGAAGCTCCTACAATGAGCAGTTCTTC
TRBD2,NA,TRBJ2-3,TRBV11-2,CALRGTSGDTQYF,TGTGCCCTAAGGGGAACTAGCGGAGATACGCAGTATTTT
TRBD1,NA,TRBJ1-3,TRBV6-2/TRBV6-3,CASSRQGTGNTIYF,TGTGCCAGCAGTCGACAGGGGACTGGAAACACCATATATTTT
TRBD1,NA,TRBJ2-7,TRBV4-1,CASSQDIQGAYEQYF,TGCGCCAGCAGCCAAGATATACAGGGGGCCTACGAGCAGTACTTC
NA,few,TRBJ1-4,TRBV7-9,CASSSRSTNEKLFF,TGTGCCAGCAGCTCGAGATCAACTAATGAAAAACTGTTTTTT
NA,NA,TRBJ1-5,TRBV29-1,CSARDTSNQPQHF,TGCAGCGCCCGGGACACAAGCAATCAGCCCCAGCATTTT